Presented here are 14 T cell receptor beta chains from one specimen sequenced in a study of Graves' ophthalmopathy and Graves' hyperthyroidism. Amplified material comprised TCR beta CDR3 regions derived from RNA transcripts. Second-round multiplex PCR followed a first-round RT-PCR using HTBI primers. Using its own MiXCR run on the multiplex PCR reads, TCRdb lists one record per CDR3 protein. The table records a few hundred thousand distinct CDR3 sequences, about 35% of them present only once. What was sequenced was peripheral blood or thyroid tissue (not recorded which). The receptors originated from an adult man with Graves' hyperthyroidism.

Notes on this clonotype: It may be a read error: a sequence one base away is much more abundant. V is TRBV7-2 and J is TRBJ2-2, with TRBD2 matching over 14 bases. Germline V gene data show CDR1 as SGHTA and CDR2 as FQGNSA. CDR3 length: 20 amino acids. The CDR3 DNA reads TGTGCCAGCAGCTACCGGGGACTAGCGGGGGCGCGTCCTAACACCGGGGAGCTGCTTTTT. It encodes CASSYRGLAGARPNTGELLF. Drawing the rest from reference TRBV7-2 and TRBJ2-2, the complete variable domain is GAGVSQSPSNKVTEKGKDVELRCDPISGHTALYWYRQSLGQGLEFLIYFQGNSAPDKSGLPSDRFSAERTGGSVSTLTIQRTQQEDSAVYLCASSYRGLAGARPNTGELLFGEGSRLTVL.

The sample holds many counts of this clonotype. This rearrangement joins TRBV12-3 or TRBV12-4 to TRBJ1-3; tentative D call: TRBD1 (6 bases). V was shortened by 4 bases and J by 2 bases, with 9 bases between the two germline ends. CDR3 length: 14 residues. This CDR3 is CASSSTGPGNTIYF. The CDR3 bases are TGTGCCAGCAGTTCGACAGGACCTGGAAACACCATATATTTT.

This chain joins TRBV29-1 and TRBJ1-6; 8 nucleotides line up with TRBD1. The CDR3 has 13 amino acids. Looked up from germline, CDR1 is SQVTM and CDR2 is ANQGSEA. DNA for the CDR3: TGCAGTGTGCCAAGACAGGGGCAGGCACCCCTCCACTTT. Translating gives CSVPRQGQAPLHF.

This clonotype was counted many times. A clone one base away is much larger, so this may be a read error. The V call is TRBV7-2, the J call TRBJ1-2; 8 bases are a match to TRBD1. This CDR3 is built from 13 residues. CDR1 and CDR2 (germline): SGHTA, FQGNSA. The CDR3 sequence: CASSIRTGRGCTF. The CDR3 bases are TGTGCCAGCAGCATTCGGACAGGGCGTGGCTGCACCTTC.

This clonotype was observed many times. The rearrangement links TRBV5-1 to TRBJ2-2, with 11 bases matching TRBD2. The length of the CDR3 is 17 residues. After removal of 4 bases from V and 6 bases from J, the junction contained 11 bases not matched to a gene. From germline, CDR1 is SGHRS and CDR2 YFSETQ. The CDR3 bases are TGCGCCAGCAGCGTAACTAGCGGGAGCTTGTCGGCCGGGGAGCTGTTTTTT. This translates into CASSVTSGSLSAGELFF.

The rearrangement joins TRBV29-1 to TRBJ1-2; D might be TRBD1 (5 bases). The CDR3 sequence is 13 residues long. The germline V gene encodes CDR1 SQVTM and CDR2 ANQGSEA. Between the trimmed V and J ends, which lost 3 bases and 1 base, there was a span of 9 bases. CDR3 DNA: TGCAGCGTTGAGGGGACGGATAACTATGGCTACACCTTC. It specifies CSVEGTDNYGYTF.

This clonotype came up many times. The chain carries TRBV28 and TRBJ1-1; TRBD1 agrees at 8 bases. There are 15 residues in the CDR3. The ends lost 6 bases at V and 0 bases at J; junction bases unmatched: 6. CDR1 is MDHEN, CDR2 SYDVKM, per germline. CDR3 in DNA: TGTGCCAGCAGCGCATACAGGGGGATGAACACTGAAGCTTTCTTT. Residues: CASSAYRGMNTEAFF.

This clonotype was seen many times. The chain has TRBV29-1 and TRBJ2-7; no clear D. The CDR3 totals 12 residues. V was pared by 4 bases and J by 4 bases, with 11 bases between. Germline CDR1 SQVTM, CDR2 ANQGSEA. This chain's CDR3 is CSVGNEGYEQYF. The CDR3 DNA sequence: TGCAGCGTTGGGAACGAAGGTTACGAGCAGTACTTC.

In regard to this clonotype: The CDR3 carries no conserved terminal phenylalanine or tryptophan, so it likely arises from a read error. It is unclear where the CDR3 begins or ends on the DNA, so no DNA is shown, and the CDR3 is as TCRdb lists it. The chain uses TRBV11-2 and TRBJ1-6. CDR1 and CDR2 (germline): SGHAT, FQNNGV. The CDR3 is 9 amino acids long, termini counted. CDR3 sequence: CASSLEGLV.

This clonotype has at least ten counts. This chain joins TRBV19 and TRBJ2-7; TRBD1 agrees at 7 bases. The CDR3 is made up of 14 amino acids. Trimming cost V 4 bases and J 0 bases; bases outside gene matches: 3. The germline gives CDR1 LNHDA, CDR2 SQIVND (reference sequence). The CDR3 reads CASSKGQDSYEQYF. DNA for the CDR3: TGTGCCAGTAGTAAAGGACAGGACTCCTACGAGCAGTACTTC.

The CDR3 nucleotides read TGCAGCGTTCACACAGGGTGGGGCACTGAAGCTTTCTTT. Its protein is CSVHTGWGTEAFF. The chain couples TRBV29-1 to TRBJ1-1, with a weak D call TRBD1 (6 bases). This CDR3 region has 13 residues. V was cut by 5 bases and J by 4 bases, with 14 bases left in between. In germline, CDR1 is SQVTM, CDR2 ANQGSEA.

This clonotype appeared many times. This chain joins TRBV20-1 and TRBJ1-2; 9 nucleotides match TRBD1. Trimming took 6 bases from V and 7 from J; bases not matched to a gene: 12. The CDR3 sequence is 14 residues long. CDR1 is DFQATT, CDR2 SNEGSKA, per germline (reference sequence). This CDR3 is CSAPLDRGNFGYTF. CDR3 nucleotides: TGCAGTGCCCCCTTAGACAGGGGGAATTTTGGCTACACCTTC.

This clonotype was picked up many times. The chain recombines TRBV7-8 with TRBJ1-1; D ambiguous. The CDR3 has 14 amino acids. The germline V gene has CDR1 SGHVS and CDR2 FQNEAQ. The V end was cut by 3 bases, the J end by 3 bases, with 11 bases between. In DNA, the CDR3 is TGTGCCAGCAGCTTCCGTCGTCAGGACACTGAAGCTTTCTTT. Encoded protein: CASSFRRQDTEAFF.

This clonotype has a count of ten or more. The chain is built from TRBV5-1 and TRBJ2-7, with D perhaps given as TRBD1 or TRBD2 (5 bases each). V lost 2 bases, J lost 2 bases, and 11 bases lay in between. This CDR3 is 14 amino acids long. Germline loops: CDR1 SGHRS, CDR2 YFSETQ. CDR3 DNA: TGCGCCAGCAGCTTCTCAGGGAGCGCCTACGAGCAGTACTTC. This gives the protein CASSFSGSAYEQYF. Full variable domain (outside the CDR3, taken from reference TRBV5-1 and TRBJ2-7): KAGVTQTPRYLIKTRGQQVTLSCSPISGHRSVSWYQQTPGQGLQFLFEYFSETQRNKGNFPGRFSGRQFSNSRSEMNVSTLELGDSALYLCASSFSGSAYEQYFGPGTRLTVT.